This passage covers 14 T cell receptor beta chains from one sample sequenced in a study of blood T cell repertoires in COVID-19. Libraries were prepared by immunoSEQ multiplex PCR; TCRdb keeps only in-frame clonotypes and omits some of them. The sample shows around 130,000 clones, around 85% of them seen only once. Material for sequencing was peripheral blood. These receptors were obtained from a human donor in a cohort sampled during active COVID-19.

The chain recombines TRBV25-1 with TRBJ1-2, with TRBD1 as a possible D gene (5 bases). Germline V gene lookup returns CDR1 MGHDK and CDR2 SYGVNS. The CDR3 is 13 amino acids. Trimming stripped 5 bases from V and 3 bases from J, with 10 bases between. The DNA of the CDR3 is TGTGCCAGCAGTCGCGACAGCTACTATGGCTACACCTTC. Its translation is CASSRDSYYGYTF.

The chain employs TRBV24-1 and TRBJ2-1, with TRBD1 matching over 7 bases. Germline V gene lookup returns CDR1 KGHDR and CDR2 SFDVKD. V gave up 3 bases and J gave up 0 bases; unmatched junction bases: 7. CDR3 length: 17 amino acids. The CDR3 DNA reads as TGTGCCACCAGTGATGGGACAGCAAGTAGCTCCTACAATGAGCAGTTCTTC. Protein sequence: CATSDGTASSSYNEQFF.

V is TRBV13 and J is TRBJ2-1; no clear D gene. CDR3 length: 12 amino acids. Germline assignment: CDR1 PRHDT and CDR2 FYEKMQ (reference sequence). V was cut by 6 bases and J by 7 bases, with 10 bases left in between. CDR3 amino acids: CASSHTMNEQFF. CDR3 sequence (DNA): TGTGCCAGCAGTCACACTATGAATGAGCAGTTCTTC.

The V and J genes are TRBV5-1 and TRBJ1-4, with TRBD1 matching over 10 bases. Losses at the gene ends were 4 bases for V and 8 bases for J; bases not matched to a gene: 11. CDR1 is SGHRS and CDR2 is YFSETQ in the germline V gene. This CDR3 spans 16 amino acids. This chain's CDR3 is CASSPRTGGGGEKLFF. In DNA, the CDR3 is TGCGCCAGCAGCCCAAGGACAGGGGGTGGCGGGGAAAAACTGTTTTTT.

J is TRBJ2-1 and V is TRBV7-2, with D possibly TRBD2 on 7 matching bases. Trimming pared 3 bases from V and 0 bases from J, leaving 21 bases between. Germline assignment: CDR1 SGHTA and CDR2 FQGNSA. The CDR3 contains 19 residues. CDR3 region: CASSLRGRAVFTSYNEQFF. Written as DNA, the CDR3 is TGTGCCAGCAGCTTGCGGGGGCGAGCAGTCTTCACCTCCTACAATGAGCAGTTCTTC.

The chain is built from TRBV2 and TRBJ1-1; D not resolved. Germline lookup yields CDR1 SNHLY and CDR2 FYNNEI. Trimming shortened V by 1 base and J by 4 bases, and 13 bases separated the two germline ends. The CDR3 runs to 15 residues. The DNA for the CDR3 is TGTGCCAGCAGTGAAGGGCACACATTTGGCACTGAAGCTTTCTTT. Protein product: CASSEGHTFGTEAFF.

Only a few counts were recorded for this clone. The V gene is TRBV7-9, the J gene TRBJ1-3; no firm D call. Deletions cut 3 bases from V and 2 bases from J, with 11 bases between. Looked up from germline, CDR1 is SEHNR and CDR2 is FQNEAQ (reference sequence). The CDR3 is 15 amino acids. As DNA, the CDR3 is TGTGCCAGCAGCTTCTCCCGGGTTGCTGGAAACACCATATATTTT. Its protein is CASSFSRVAGNTIYF.

This chain joins TRBV30 and TRBJ1-6; TRBD1 aligns across 8 bases. With 2 bases clipped from V and 8 bases from J, the junction kept 5 bases outside the gene matches. CDR3 length equals 14 residues. Germline V CDR1 and CDR2: GTSNPN, SVGIG (reference sequence). Written as DNA, the CDR3 is TGTGCCTGGAGTTTGACGACAGGGGATTCACCCCTCCACTTT. Protein sequence: CAWSLTTGDSPLHF.

This chain joins TRBV13 and TRBJ2-5; 8 nucleotides line up with TRBD2. CDR3 length equals 18 residues. Germline V gene data show CDR1 as PRHDT and CDR2 as FYEKMQ (reference sequence). Trimming cost V 1 base and J 4 bases; bases outside gene matches: 14. CDR3 sequence reads: CASSLDPVGLVGRETQYF. Written as DNA, the CDR3 is TGTGCCAGCAGCTTAGATCCAGTGGGACTAGTGGGCCGAGAGACCCAGTACTTC.

This rearrangement joins TRBV11-3 to TRBJ1-1; D may be TRBD1 (6 bases). CDR1 and CDR2 from the germline V gene are SGHNT and YENEEA. Trimming removed 0 bases at V and 0 bases at J, with 23 bases between. The CDR3 extends over 20 amino acids. The CDR3 DNA reads TGTGCCAGCAGCTTAGAGGGGGGACAAGCGGGAGGGACTTTGAACACTGAAGCTTTCTTT. Amino acids: CASSLEGGQAGGTLNTEAFF.

J is TRBJ2-1 and V is TRBV27, with 13 bases lining up with TRBD2. Germline V lookup: CDR1 MNHEY, CDR2 SMNVEV (reference sequence). This CDR3 has 15 residues. The V gene end was trimmed by 6 bases and the J gene end by 2 bases; junction bases not matched to a gene: 1. CDR3 sequence (DNA): TGTGCCAGCAGCGGGACTAGCGGGACCTACAATGAGCAGTTCTTC. Its translation: CASSGTSGTYNEQFF.

V and J are TRBV21-1 and TRBJ2-3; TRBD2, the table's D call, was not compared with the DNA. TRBV21-1 is deemed a pseudogene. The CDR3 consists of 17 residues. CDR3 coding DNA: TGTGCCAGCAGCAAAGGACCCCGGGACTTCCCCACAGATACGCAGTATTTT. The encoded protein is CASSKGPRDFPTDTQYF.

V and J are TRBV7-2 and TRBJ1-2; the match to TRBD1 covers 7 bases. The germline V gene encodes CDR1 SGHTA and CDR2 FQGNSA. This CDR3 comprises 15 residues. J gave up 0 bases and V 1 base, and 2 bases lay outside the gene matches. CDR3 coding DNA: TGTGCCAGCAGCTTAGAAGGGACAGCTAACTATGGCTACACCTTC. Its protein product is CASSLEGTANYGYTF.

The rearrangement joins TRBV5-1 to TRBJ2-7; TRBD2 matches 13 bases. Losses at the gene ends were 0 bases for V and 0 bases for J; bases not matched to a gene: 6. Germline V gene sequence: CDR1 SGHRS, CDR2 YFSETQ. This CDR3 contains 18 residues. In nucleotides, the CDR3 is TGCGCCAGCAGCTTGGGACTAGCGGGGGGCAGGAGCTCCTACGAGCAGTACTTC. Protein product: CASSLGLAGGRSSYEQYF.